This TCR beta chain came from a study of shared clonotypes between healthy human individuals. Study-level points and caveats: When naive CD4 clonotypes were compared across a few donors, about 4.8% were shared.

To note about this clone: Its antigen is undetermined.

The table came from immunoSEQ multiplex PCR; TCRdb's copy has only in-frame clones and leaves some out. The profile covers about 610,000 clones, with more than 95% appearing a single time and about 0.057% taken by the ten largest. In germline, CDR1 is MDHEN, CDR2 SYDVKM. CDR3 length: 16 residues. V lost 5 bases and J lost 9; bases outside the gene matches: 13. Sequenced sample: naive CD4+ T cells sorted from blood. As for subset: CD45RA+ positively selected. This receptor was taken from a woman under 40 in good health. This chain links TRBV28 with TRBJ2-1, with 10 bases lining up with TRBD1. The CDR3 DNA reads as TGTGCCAGCAGTCTTGCGGGACAGGGGAATATGGGTGAGCAGTTCTTC. It yields the protein CASSLAGQGNMGEQFF. Full variable domain (missing parts from reference TRBV28 and TRBJ2-1): DVKVTQSSRYLVKRTGEKVFLECVQDMDHENMFWYRQDPGLGLRLIYFSYDVKMKEKGDIPEGYSVSREKKERFSLILESASTNQTSMYLCASSLAGQGNMGEQFFGPGTRLTVL.